This T cell receptor beta chain derives from a study of T cell responses to AZD1222 COVID-19 vaccine. Overall study results and limits: Spike was spanned by vaccine-associated CD4 TCRs, with dominance at 160-218 and 743-854. Repertoires were obtained solely post-peak T cell response. Females outnumbered males among donors, who were mostly white British; clonal diversity was possibly underestimated. The study reported that nearly half of spike-specific TCRs target unmutated variant regions.

Clones were sequenced by immunoSEQ multiplex PCR, and TCRdb holds only the in-frame ones, with some missing. This table has more than 100,000 clones, 70% to 90% appearing once. The CDR3 totals 16 residues. Details on this clone: Its target is unknown.

The input for sequencing was peripheral blood, taken 28 days after the second dose of the MenACWY control vaccine. The receptor's source is an adult who received the MenACWY meningococcal vaccine as a control. V is TRBV21-1 and J is TRBJ1-4. TRBV21-1 is a pseudogene locus. The CDR3 region is CASSKARGTANEKLFF. In DNA form, the CDR3 reads TGTGCCAGCAGCAAAGCGCGAGGGACGGCAAATGAAAAACTGTTTTTT.